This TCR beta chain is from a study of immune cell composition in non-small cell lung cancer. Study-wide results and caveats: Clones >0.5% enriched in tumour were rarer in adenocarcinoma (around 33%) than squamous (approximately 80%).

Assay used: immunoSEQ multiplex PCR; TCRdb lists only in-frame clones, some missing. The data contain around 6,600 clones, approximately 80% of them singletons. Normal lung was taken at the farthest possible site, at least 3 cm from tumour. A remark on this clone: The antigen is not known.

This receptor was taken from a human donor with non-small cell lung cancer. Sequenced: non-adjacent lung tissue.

CDR3 coding DNA: TGTGCCATCAGTAGACTAGCGGGAACCACAGATACGCAGTATTTT. This encodes CAISRLAGTTDTQYF. The chain uses TRBV10-3 and TRBJ2-3; 11 nucleotides agree with TRBD2. The CDR3 extends over 15 amino acids. The junction had 3 bases not matched to a gene; V was cut back by 5 bases and J by 2 bases. Germline assignment: CDR1 ENHRY and CDR2 SYGVKD.